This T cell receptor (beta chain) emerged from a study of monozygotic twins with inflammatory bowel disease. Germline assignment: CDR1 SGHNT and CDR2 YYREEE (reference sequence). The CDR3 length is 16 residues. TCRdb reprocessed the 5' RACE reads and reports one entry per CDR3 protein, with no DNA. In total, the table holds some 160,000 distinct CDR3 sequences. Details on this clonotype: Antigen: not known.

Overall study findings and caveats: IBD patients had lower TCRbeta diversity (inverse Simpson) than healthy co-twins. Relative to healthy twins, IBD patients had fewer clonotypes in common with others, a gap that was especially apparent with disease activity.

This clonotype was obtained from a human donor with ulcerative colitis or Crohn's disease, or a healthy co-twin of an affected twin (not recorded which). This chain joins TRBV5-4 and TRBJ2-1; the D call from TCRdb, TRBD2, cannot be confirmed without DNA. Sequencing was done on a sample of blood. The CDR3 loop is CASSLAKGGYDNEQFF. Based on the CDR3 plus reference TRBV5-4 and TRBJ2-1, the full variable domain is ETGVTQSPTHLIKTRGQQVTLRCSSQSGHNTVSWYQQALGQGPQFIFQYYREEENGRGNFPPRFSGLQFPNYSSELNVNALELDDSALYLCASSLAKGGYDNEQFFGPGTRLTVL.